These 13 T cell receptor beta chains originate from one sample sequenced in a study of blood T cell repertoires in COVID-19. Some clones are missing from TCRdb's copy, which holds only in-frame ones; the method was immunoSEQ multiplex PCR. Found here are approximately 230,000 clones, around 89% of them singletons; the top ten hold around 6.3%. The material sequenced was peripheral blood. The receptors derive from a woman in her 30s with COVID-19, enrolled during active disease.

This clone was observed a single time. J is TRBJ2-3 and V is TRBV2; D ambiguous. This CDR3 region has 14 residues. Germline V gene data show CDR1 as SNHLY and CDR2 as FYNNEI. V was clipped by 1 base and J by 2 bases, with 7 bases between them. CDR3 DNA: TGTGCCAGCAGTGAAGGGGCAGACACAGATACGCAGTATTTT. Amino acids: CASSEGADTDTQYF.

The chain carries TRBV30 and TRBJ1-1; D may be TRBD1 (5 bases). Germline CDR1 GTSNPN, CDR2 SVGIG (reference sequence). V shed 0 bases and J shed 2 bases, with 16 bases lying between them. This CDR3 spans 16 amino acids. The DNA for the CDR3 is TGTGCCTGGAGTGTACGGGAGGGGCCCGCTAACACTGAAGCTTTCTTT. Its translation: CAWSVREGPANTEAFF.

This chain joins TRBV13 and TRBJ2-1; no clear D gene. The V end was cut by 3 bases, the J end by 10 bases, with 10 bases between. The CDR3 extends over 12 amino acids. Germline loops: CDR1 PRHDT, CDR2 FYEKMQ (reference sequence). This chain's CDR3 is CASSFRDGEQFF. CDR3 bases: TGTGCCAGCAGCTTTCGTGATGGCGAGCAGTTCTTC.

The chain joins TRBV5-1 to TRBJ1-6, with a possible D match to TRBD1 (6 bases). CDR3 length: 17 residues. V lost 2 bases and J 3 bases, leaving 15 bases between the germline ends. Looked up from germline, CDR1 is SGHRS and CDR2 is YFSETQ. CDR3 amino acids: CASSFSRQTGYNSPLHF. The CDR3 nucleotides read TGCGCCAGCAGCTTCTCTAGACAGACAGGCTATAATTCACCCCTCCACTTT.

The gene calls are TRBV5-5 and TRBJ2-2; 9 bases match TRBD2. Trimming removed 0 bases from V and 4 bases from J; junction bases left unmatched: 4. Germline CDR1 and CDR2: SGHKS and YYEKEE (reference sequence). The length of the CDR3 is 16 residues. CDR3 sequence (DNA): TGTGCCAGCAGCTTGGAACTAGCGGGCGGCACCGGGGAGCTGTTTTTT. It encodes CASSLELAGGTGELFF.

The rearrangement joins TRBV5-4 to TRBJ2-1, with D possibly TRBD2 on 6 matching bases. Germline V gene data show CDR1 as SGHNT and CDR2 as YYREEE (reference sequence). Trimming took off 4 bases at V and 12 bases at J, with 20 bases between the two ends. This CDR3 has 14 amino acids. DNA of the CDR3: TGTGCCAGCAGCATCTGGAGGGGATCGTATGGGCAGTTCTTC. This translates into CASSIWRGSYGQFF.

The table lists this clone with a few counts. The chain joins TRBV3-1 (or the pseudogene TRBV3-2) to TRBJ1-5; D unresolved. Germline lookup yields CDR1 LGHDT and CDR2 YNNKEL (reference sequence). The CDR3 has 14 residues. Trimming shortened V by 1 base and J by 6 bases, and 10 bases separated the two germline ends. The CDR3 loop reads CASSQVGSGQPQHF. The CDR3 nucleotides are TGTGCCAGCAGCCAAGTAGGTTCAGGTCAGCCCCAGCATTTT.

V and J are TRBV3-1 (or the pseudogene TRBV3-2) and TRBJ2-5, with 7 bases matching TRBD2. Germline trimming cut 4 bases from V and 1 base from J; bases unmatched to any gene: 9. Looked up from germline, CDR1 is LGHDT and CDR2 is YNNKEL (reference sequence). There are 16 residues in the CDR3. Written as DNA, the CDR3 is TGTGCCAGCAGCCGGGGTCTCGCGGGGGTCCAAGAGACCCAGTACTTC. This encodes CASSRGLAGVQETQYF.

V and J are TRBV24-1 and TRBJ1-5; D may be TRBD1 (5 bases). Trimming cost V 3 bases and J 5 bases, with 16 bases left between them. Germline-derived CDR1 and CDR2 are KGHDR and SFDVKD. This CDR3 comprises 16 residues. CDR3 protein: CATSDRKQGRHQPQHF. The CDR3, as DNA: TGTGCCACCAGTGATCGGAAGCAGGGAAGGCATCAGCCCCAGCATTTT.

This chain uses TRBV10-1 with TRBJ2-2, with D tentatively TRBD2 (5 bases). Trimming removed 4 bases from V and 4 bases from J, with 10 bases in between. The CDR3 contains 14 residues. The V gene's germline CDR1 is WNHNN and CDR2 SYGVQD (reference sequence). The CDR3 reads CASSARVSTGELFF. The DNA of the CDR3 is TGCGCCAGCAGTGCGAGGGTTAGCACCGGGGAGCTGTTTTTT.

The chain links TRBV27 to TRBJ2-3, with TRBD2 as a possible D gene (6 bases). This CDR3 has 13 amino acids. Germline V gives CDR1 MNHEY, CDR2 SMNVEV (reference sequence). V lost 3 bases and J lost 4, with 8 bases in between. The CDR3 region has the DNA TGTGCCAGCAGTTTTTGGGAGGCAGATACGCAGTATTTT. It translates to CASSFWEADTQYF.

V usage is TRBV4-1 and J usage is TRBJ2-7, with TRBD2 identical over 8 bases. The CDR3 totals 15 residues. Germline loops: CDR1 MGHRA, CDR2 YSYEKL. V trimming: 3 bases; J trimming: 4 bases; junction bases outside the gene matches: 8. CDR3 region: CASSQRAGESYEQYF. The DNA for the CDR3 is TGCGCCAGCAGCCAGCGAGCGGGGGAAAGTTACGAGCAGTACTTC.

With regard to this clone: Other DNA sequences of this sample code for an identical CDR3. The CDR3 here is CASSFGETQYF. CDR3 sequence (DNA): TGTGCCAGCAGTTTCGGGGAGACCCAGTACTTC. The V call is TRBV12-3 or TRBV12-4, the J call TRBJ2-5, with D uncertain. This CDR3 contains 11 residues. With 3 bases removed from V and 5 bases from J, the gap between germline ends came to 4 bases.